These T cell receptor beta chains were read from a single sample in a study of regulatory T cells in long-lasting Graves disease. TCRdb reprocessed the multiplex PCR reads via MiXCR and lists one record per CDR3 protein. The sample has roughly 360,000 distinct CDR3 sequences, roughly 10% seen once. These data also featured in a second study, about T cells in Graves' hyperthyroidism and ophthalmopathy.

The source was peripheral blood mononuclear cells (PBMCs), collected at new diagnosis, from a patient treated with antithyroid drugs. The receptors were sampled from a woman aged 18-29 years with Graves disease. Each CDR3 is given with its conserved first and last residue. D genes are given only for firm matches. The size entry is marked missing in some rows and otherwise reads once, few, many or a size class.

clone_size: -
v_call: TRBV4-3
d_call: TRBD2
j_call: TRBJ2-1
cdr3_nt: TGCGCCAGCAGCCAAACGATTCGAGCTAGCGGGCCTAATGAGCAGTTCTTC
cdr3_aa: CASSQTIRASGPNEQFF

clone_size: few
v_call: TRBV19
d_call: -
j_call: TRBJ2-1
cdr3_nt: TGTGCCAGTACCCCGGGGCTAGCGTTCTACAATGAGCAGTTCTTC
cdr3_aa: CASTPGLAFYNEQFF

clone_size: many
v_call: TRBV12-3/TRBV12-4
d_call: -
j_call: TRBJ1-5
cdr3_nt: TGTGCCAGCAGTTTGGGTTCACGGTTCCGTCAGCCCCAGCATTTT
cdr3_aa: CASSLGSRFRQPQHF

clone_size: -
v_call: TRBV4-1
d_call: TRBD2
j_call: TRBJ2-1
cdr3_nt: TGCGCCAGCAGCCAAGACCCCCACTCTAGCGGGATGAGCAATGAGCAGTTCTTC
cdr3_aa: CASSQDPHSSGMSNEQFF

clone_size: few
v_call: TRBV7-3
d_call: -
j_call: TRBJ2-3
cdr3_nt: TGTGCCAGCAGCTTAACTGGGTTTAGCACAGATACGCAGTATTTT
cdr3_aa: CASSLTGFSTDTQYF

clone_size: -
v_call: TRBV6-2/TRBV6-3
d_call: -
j_call: TRBJ1-2
cdr3_nt: TGTGCCAGCAGACCACGGGGACTGGATGGCTACACCTTC
cdr3_aa: CASRPRGLDGYTF

clone_size: -
v_call: TRBV5-4
d_call: TRBD1
j_call: TRBJ1-2
cdr3_nt: TGTGCCAGCAGCGTGCGACAGGGTTTGAACTATGGCTACACCTTC
cdr3_aa: CASSVRQGLNYGYTF

clone_size: many
v_call: TRBV11-2
d_call: TRBD1
j_call: TRBJ2-1
cdr3_nt: TGTGCCAGCAGACCTAGGACAGGGGGCTCGTTTGAGCAGTTCTTC
cdr3_aa: CASRPRTGGSFEQFF

clone_size: many
v_call: TRBV6-2/TRBV6-3
d_call: -
j_call: TRBJ2-5
cdr3_nt: TGTGCCAGCAGTCGACCGAGCCCCCTTCATTGGACCCAGTACTTC
cdr3_aa: CASSRPSPLHWTQYF

clone_size: few
v_call: TRBV20-1
d_call: TRBD1
j_call: TRBJ1-1
cdr3_nt: TGCAGTGCCGAAAGCAGGACAGGTCGTGAAGCTTTCTTT
cdr3_aa: CSAESRTGREAFF

clone_size: few
v_call: TRBV2
d_call: TRBD1
j_call: TRBJ2-5
cdr3_nt: TGTGCCATCAGCCGGGACAGTCAAGAGACCCAGTACTTC
cdr3_aa: CAISRDSQETQYF

clone_size: -
v_call: TRBV7-6
d_call: -
j_call: TRBJ2-7
cdr3_nt: TGTGCCAGCAGCTTAGTCCCTATTGAAGGCGAGCAGTACTTC
cdr3_aa: CASSLVPIEGEQYF

clone_size: many
v_call: TRBV25-1
d_call: TRBD1
j_call: TRBJ1-1
cdr3_nt: TGTGCCAGCAGTATAACAGGGGGGATGAACACTGAAGCTTTCTTT
cdr3_aa: CASSITGGMNTEAFF

clone_size: -
v_call: TRBV28
d_call: TRBD2
j_call: TRBJ2-3
cdr3_nt: TGTGCCAGCAGTTTGTACGGACTAGCGGATACGCAGTATTTT
cdr3_aa: CASSLYGLADTQYF

clone_size: many
v_call: TRBV7-2
d_call: -
j_call: TRBJ1-5
cdr3_nt: TGTGCCAGCGGCTTACGGAGGGGTTCTGATCAGCCCCAGCATTTT
cdr3_aa: CASGLRRGSDQPQHF

clone_size: many
v_call: TRBV10-1
d_call: TRBD1
j_call: TRBJ2-2
cdr3_nt: TGCGCCAGCAGGGCAGGGGGCGTTGGCGGGGAGCTGTTTTTT
cdr3_aa: CASRAGGVGGELFF

clone_size: many
v_call: TRBV7-9
d_call: -
j_call: TRBJ1-2
cdr3_nt: TGTGCCAGCAGCTCCCCCTACAGCTGGGGCTACACCTTC
cdr3_aa: CASSSPYSWGYTF